This T cell receptor beta chain is drawn from a study of metastatic and nonmetastatic thyroid tumors. In the study overall: Repertoires from malignant and benign thyroid patients were compared across blood and tumor or nodule tissue.

To note about this clone: Its target is unknown.

As processed by the authors: Clinicopathological groups of papillary thyroid cancer showed CDR3 differences that were used to build a distant-metastasis classifier. TCRdb re-clonotyped the PCR reads via MiXCR. The V and J calls were determined by TCRdb, not by the authors. The sample has about 16,000 clones; about 30% are singletons. Findings of the study overall: The study reportedly found significantly higher TCR beta diversity in malignant thyroid tumors than benign nodules, in blood and tumor.

Prior to thyroid surgery, none of the patients had received any treatment. The specimen was adjacent normal tissue. The source of this sequence is a female donor with papillary thyroid cancer or a benign thyroid nodule (not recorded which). Some clones in this sample may be carry-over from other donors' samples.

CDR3 coding DNA: TGTGCCAGCAGTTCCCCGCGGGACAGGGGACAATCCGAGCAGTACTTC. This translates into CASSSPRDRGQSEQYF. This chain links TRBV12-3 or TRBV12-4 with TRBJ2-7, with 10 positions matching TRBD1. The CDR3 extends over 16 amino acids. Trimming removed 4 bases from V and 6 bases from J; junction bases left unmatched: 12.